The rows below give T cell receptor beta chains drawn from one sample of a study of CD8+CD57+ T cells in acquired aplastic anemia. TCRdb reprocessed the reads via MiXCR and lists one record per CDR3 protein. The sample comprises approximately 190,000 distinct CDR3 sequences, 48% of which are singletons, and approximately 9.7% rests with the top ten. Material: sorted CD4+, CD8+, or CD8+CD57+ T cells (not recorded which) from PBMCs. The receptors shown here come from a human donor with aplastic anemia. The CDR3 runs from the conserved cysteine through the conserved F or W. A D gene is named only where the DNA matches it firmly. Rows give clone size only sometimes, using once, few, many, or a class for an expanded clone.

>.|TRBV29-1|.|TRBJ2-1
CSVEGYNEQFF
TGCAGCGTTGAAGGTTACAATGAGCAGTTCTTC
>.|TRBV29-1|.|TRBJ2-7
CSVSVTSYEQYF
TGCAGCGTTTCCGTGACCTCCTACGAGCAGTACTTC
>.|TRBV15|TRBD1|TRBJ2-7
CAAQQGLGDEQYF
TGTGCCGCACAACAGGGGTTAGGGGACGAGCAGTACTTC
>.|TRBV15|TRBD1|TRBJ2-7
CATSSGYRGTNSYGQYF
TGTGCCACCAGCAGTGGATACAGGGGGACCAACTCCTACGGGCAGTACTTC
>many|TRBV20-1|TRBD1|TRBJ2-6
CSARGLTGHSGANVLTF
TGCAGTGCTAGAGGATTGACAGGGCACTCTGGGGCCAACGTCCTGACTTTC
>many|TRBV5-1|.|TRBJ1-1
CASSSNRNTEAFF
TGCGCCAGCAGCTCGAACAGGAACACTGAAGCTTTCTTT
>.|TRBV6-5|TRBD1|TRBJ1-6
CASSYSAGGSYNSPLHF
TGTGCCAGCAGTTACTCGGCAGGGGGCTCCTATAATTCACCCCTCCACTTT
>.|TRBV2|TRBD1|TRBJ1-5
CASRAGQGVGEPQHF
TGTGCCAGCAGGGCTGGACAGGGTGTCGGGGAGCCCCAGCATTTT
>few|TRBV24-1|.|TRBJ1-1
CATSDTGFTEAFF
TGTGCCACCAGTGATACAGGGTTCACTGAAGCTTTCTTT
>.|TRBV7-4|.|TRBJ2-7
CASSLWELLYEQYF
TGTGCCAGCAGCTTATGGGAACTTCTATACGAGCAGTACTTC